This T cell receptor (beta chain) came from a study of blood T cells in healthy people across ages. A J-beta primer mix and a sample-barcoded 5' primer were used in a second PCR of about 7 to 12 cycles. MiXCR was run by TCRdb on the 5' RACE reads, yielding one entry per CDR3 protein. The table has about 540,000 distinct CDR3 sequences, around 24% seen once; the top ten hold just under 9%. This CDR3 is 21 amino acids long. Germline V gene lookup returns CDR1 MNHEY and CDR2 SVGAGI. This clonotype appeared a few times. This sample also appeared in a second study, on T cells of mothers and their children.

The origin of this receptor is a boy between 10 and 17 years old in good health. The specimen sequenced was blood. The rearrangement uses TRBV6-5 and TRBJ2-5, with D tentatively TRBD1 (7 bases). The DNA matches TRBJ2-1 better at its end, which makes the J call doubtful. CDR3 loop: CASSYSGGGLSPTSLYNEQFF. The CDR3 nucleotides are TGTGCCAGCAGTTACTCAGGAGGGGGCCTCTCACCTACATCGCTATACAATGAGCAGTTCTTC.